This T cell receptor beta chain stems from a study of PD-L1 blockade in urothelial cancer. Study details: T cells numbered a median of approximately 150,000 in the blood samples.

On this clone: Its antigen is as yet unknown.

General study points: In blood sampled pretreatment, TCR clonality below the median predicted better survival. Durable-benefit patients had greater expansion of tumor-associated blood clones at 3 weeks.

Each PCR reaction had synthetic TCR analog templates spiked into it. Sequenced by immunoSEQ multiplex PCR; TCRdb stores in-frame clones only, minus some. This sample has 40,000 to 45,000 clones; roughly four fifths occur once, and the top ten carry around 2.9%. Material: PBMCs, obtained around atezolizumab (anti-PD-L1) treatment. The TCR sequence derives from a man between 70 and 80 years old with urothelial cancer.

The CDR3 DNA reads TGTGCCAGCAGCAAGGAAGGACTAGCGGGAGGGCGTGGAGATACGCAGTATTTT. Its protein product is CASSKEGLAGGRGDTQYF. The V gene is TRBV21-1, the J gene TRBJ2-3; the DNA was not compared with TRBD2, the D call given in the table. TRBV21-1 is listed as a pseudogene. The CDR3 is 18 amino acids.